Sequencing of this T cell receptor beta chain was carried out in a study of radiation and T cells in renal cell carcinoma. General observations from the study: In blood, top tumor clones expanded by 2 weeks, shrinking by 4.

With regard to this clone: The antigen remains unidentified.

Time point reported: baseline pretreatment blood. Treatment of the sample: 15 Gy SBRT to primary tumor, nephrectomy 4 weeks later. This renal cell carcinoma was of the clear cell type. Assay: immunoSEQ multiplex PCR; the TCRdb copy retains only in-frame clones and omits some. This sample has about 130,000 clones, with 70% to 90% found just once. The CDR3 loop spans 19 amino acids. After removal of 0 bases from V and 8 bases from J, the junction contained 19 bases not matched to a gene. CDR1 and CDR2 from the germline V gene are LNHNV and YYDKDF (reference sequence). This clonotype was obtained from a woman between 50 and 59 years old with renal cell carcinoma. Specimen: blood, collected from a patient whose treatment included radiotherapy and nephrectomy. V and J are TRBV15 and TRBJ2-1, with 7 positions matching TRBD2. CDR3 amino acids: CATSRDGGGAGEIKYEQFF. The CDR3 nucleotides are TGTGCCACCAGCAGAGATGGAGGAGGGGCGGGGGAGATAAAGTATGAGCAGTTCTTC. The full variable domain, its missing parts supplied by reference TRBV15 and TRBJ2-1, is DAMVIQNPRYQVTQFGKPVTLSCSQTLNHNVMYWYQQKSSQAPKLLFHYYDKDFNNEADTPDNFQSRRPNTSFCFLDIRSPGLGDTAMYLCATSRDGGGAGEIKYEQFFGPGTRLTVL.